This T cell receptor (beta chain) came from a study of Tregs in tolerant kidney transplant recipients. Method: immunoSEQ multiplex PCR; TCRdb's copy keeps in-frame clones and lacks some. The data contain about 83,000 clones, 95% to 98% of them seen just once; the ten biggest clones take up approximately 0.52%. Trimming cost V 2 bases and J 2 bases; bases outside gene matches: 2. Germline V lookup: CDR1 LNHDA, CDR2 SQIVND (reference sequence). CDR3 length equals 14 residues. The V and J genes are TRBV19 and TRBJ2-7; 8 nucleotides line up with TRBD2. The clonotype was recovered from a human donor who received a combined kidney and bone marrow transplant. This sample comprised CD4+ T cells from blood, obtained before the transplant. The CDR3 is CASSIPGLAYEQYF. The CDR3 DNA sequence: TGTGCCAGTAGTATACCGGGACTAGCCTACGAGCAGTACTTC.